The clone carrying this TCR beta chain is classed as large. This table comes from immunoSEQ multiplex PCR, and its TCRdb copy is limited to in-frame clones, with some not included. Of roughly 55,000 clones listed, just under 80% are singletons. With 4 bases clipped from V and 6 bases from J, the junction kept 5 bases outside the gene matches. Per the germline V gene, CDR1 is SEHNR and CDR2 is FQNEAQ (reference sequence). The CDR3 has 15 residues. The entry originates in a study of blood T cell repertoires in COVID-19. This sequence was found in a human donor with active or convalescent COVID-19. The donor label of this sample is uncertain. The chain employs TRBV7-9 and TRBJ2-1; 11 positions match TRBD1. Sequences were obtained from peripheral blood. CDR3 bases: TGTGCCAGCAGCTGGGGACAGGGGGAAGGCAATGAGCAGTTCTTC. Protein: CASSWGQGEGNEQFF. Full variable domain (missing parts from reference TRBV7-9 and TRBJ2-1): DTGVSQNPRHKITKRGQNVTFRCDPISEHNRLYWYRQTLGQGPEFLTYFQNEAQLEKSRLLSDRFSAERPKGSFSTLEIQRTEQGDSAMYLCASSWGQGEGNEQFFGPGTRLTVL.